One T cell receptor beta chain is described in this entry. Its antigen is not identified. The CDR3 consists of 20 residues. V trimming: 4 bases; J trimming: 5 bases; junction bases outside the gene matches: 15. Regarding time point: pre-treatment baseline. One draw preceded checkpoint blockade; another followed its first cycle at week 3. These data come from a study of blood T cell dynamics during melanoma immunotherapy. The overall study: Patients with metastatic melanoma got pembrolizumab or nivolumab-ipilimumab as first-line care. Study results and limitations: The study could not tell melanoma-specific clones from general immune activation.

Sequencing was performed with immunoSEQ multiplex PCR; in TCRdb, only in-frame clones are kept and a portion is missing. The repertoire holds more than 15,000 clones, with approximately 80% as singletons. This clonotype was obtained from a human donor with melanoma. The sequencing here drew on blood, taken from a patient treated with checkpoint blockade. The chain is built from TRBV23-1 and TRBJ2-2, with TRBD2 identical over 14 bases. TRBV23-1 is an ORF, with its function uncertain. CDR3 DNA sequence: TGCGCCAGCAGTCCGTACCCGGGACTAGCGGGAGTAAAAGGGACCGGGGAGCTGTTTTTT. It encodes CASSPYPGLAGVKGTGELFF.